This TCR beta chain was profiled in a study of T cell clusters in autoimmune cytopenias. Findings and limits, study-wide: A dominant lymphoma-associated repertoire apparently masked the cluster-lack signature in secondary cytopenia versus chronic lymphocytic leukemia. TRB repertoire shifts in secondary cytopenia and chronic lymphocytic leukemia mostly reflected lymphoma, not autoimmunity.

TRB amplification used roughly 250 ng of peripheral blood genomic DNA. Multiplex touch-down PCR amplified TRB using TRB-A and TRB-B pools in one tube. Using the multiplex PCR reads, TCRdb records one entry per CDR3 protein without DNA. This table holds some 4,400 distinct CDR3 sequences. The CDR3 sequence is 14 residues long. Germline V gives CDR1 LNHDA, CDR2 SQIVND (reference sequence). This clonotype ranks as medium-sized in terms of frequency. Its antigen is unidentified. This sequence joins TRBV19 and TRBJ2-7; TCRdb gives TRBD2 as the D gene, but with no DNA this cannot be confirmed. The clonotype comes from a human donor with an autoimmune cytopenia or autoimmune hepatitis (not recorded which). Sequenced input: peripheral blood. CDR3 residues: CATSGTSGVYEQYF.